What follows is one T cell receptor (beta chain) and its context. This CDR3 contains 15 residues. V lost 1 base to trimming and J lost 2 bases, with 12 bases between them. The germline V gene encodes CDR1 SGHVS and CDR2 FNYEAQ. Treatment: randomized to nivolumab then ipilimumab (arm A) or the reverse (arm B). Live CD3+CD8+ CD19− CD56− cells were sorted from PBMCs. The record originates from a study of sequential checkpoint blockade in melanoma. Turning to the study itself: Both treatment sequences were followed by maintenance nivolumab.

Only in-frame clones appear in the TCRdb table, and some are missing; sequencing was by immunoSEQ multiplex PCR. The sample consists of 20,000 or so clones, around two thirds of them appearing once. The source material was CD8+ T cells sorted from blood (inferred from file names), sampled from a patient given nivolumab and ipilimumab in sequence. The gene calls are TRBV7-6 and TRBJ2-7; D unclear. The origin of this receptor is a human donor with melanoma. For the CDR3, the DNA is TGTGCCAGCAGCTTAGGATCGCCTTCGGCCTACGAGCAGTACTTC. This encodes CASSLGSPSAYEQYF.